Presented here are 4 T cell receptor beta chains from one specimen sequenced in a study of blood T cell repertoires in COVID-19 (dated by TCRdb to about 2020). Libraries were made using the immunoSEQ multiplex PCR assay. TCRdb took this table from immuneACCESS and kept in-frame rearrangements with V and J called. Such tables lack part of the clones; where checked against another copy, unresolved V genes explain under half of the gap, and the rest is unexplained. Present in this sample are some 200,000 clones, about 86% of which were seen just once. The top ten hold less than 2.5% of the sample. Sequencing was done on a sample of peripheral blood. Receptor source: an older woman with acute or convalescent COVID-19.

The chain combines TRBV5-4 with TRBJ1-1; D gene ambiguous. This CDR3 is built from 13 residues. V was clipped by 2 bases and J by 0 bases, with 5 bases between them. CDR1 and CDR2 from the germline V gene are SGHNT and YYREEE (reference sequence). The CDR3 nucleotides read TGTGCCAGCAGCTTCCAGATGAACACTGAAGCTTTCTTT. Protein product: CASSFQMNTEAFF.

Only one count was recorded for this clone. The chain joins TRBV25-1 to TRBJ1-5; D possibly corresponds to TRBD1 (5 bases). From germline, CDR1 is MGHDK and CDR2 SYGVNS. The V gene lost 3 bases and the J gene lost 5 bases, with 5 bases spanning the gap. The CDR3 length is 12 residues. The CDR3: CASSDRDQPQHF. CDR3 sequence (DNA): TGTGCCAGCAGTGACAGGGATCAGCCCCAGCATTTT.

The chain links TRBV7-2 to TRBJ2-3; 7 bases align to TRBD2. Trimming cost V 5 bases and J 1 base; bases outside gene matches: 9. Per the germline V gene, CDR1 is SGHTA and CDR2 is FQGNSA. The CDR3 spans 16 residues. This CDR3 reads CASSAIAGGRTDTQYF. CDR3 sequence (DNA): TGTGCCAGCAGCGCGATAGCGGGTGGGCGCACAGATACGCAGTATTTT.

The chain recombines TRBV4-2 with TRBJ2-2; 11 bases align to TRBD2. This CDR3 is built from 19 residues. Germline loops: CDR1 LGHNA, CDR2 YNFKEQ. The J segment lost 2 bases and the V segment lost 3 bases, leaving 11 bases of the junction unmatched. CDR3 DNA: TGTGCCAGCAGCCAGGCCAGAACTAGCGGGGGCACAAACACCGGGGAGCTGTTTTTT. It yields the protein CASSQARTSGGTNTGELFF.